The present T cell receptor beta chain was sequenced within a study of T cells after yellow fever vaccination. TCRdb itself ran the 5' RACE reads through MiXCR, one entry per CDR3 protein. Of 240,000 or so distinct CDR3 sequences detected, about 7.1% appear once; the ten largest clones hold more than 0.8%. As regards this clonotype: No antigen is known for it.

V lost 8 bases, J lost 2 bases, and 38 bases lay in between. CDR1 is MNHEY and CDR2 is SVGEGT in the germline V gene. This CDR3 contains 22 residues. Broader study findings: The CD4 and CD8 compartments had a small share of their clonotypes in common. Peaking on day 5 versus 15, the secondary response was faster but weaker.

The genes are TRBV6-2 or TRBV6-3 and TRBJ2-3, with a possible D match to TRBD2 (7 bases). The TCR sequence derives from a man aged 25 to 45 who received the YFV17D yellow fever vaccine. The source was CD4+ T cells sorted from PBMCs, collected 15 days after the yellow fever booster vaccination. CDR3 loop: CASSGGGKKDIAGQIHTDTQYF. CDR3 DNA sequence: TGTGCCAGCTCCGGGGGCGGGAAAAAAGATATAGCGGGCCAGATTCACACAGATACGCAGTATTTT.